A single sample gave rise to the 18 T cell receptor beta chains below, sequenced in a study of radiotherapy plus CTLA-4 blockade in lung cancer. Assay used: immunoSEQ multiplex PCR; TCRdb lists only in-frame clones, some missing. The repertoire holds about 88,000 clones, with 55% to 75% as singletons. The starting material was peripheral blood, obtained from a patient treated with radiotherapy plus ipilimumab. Receptors originate from a human donor with non-small cell lung cancer that progressed on radiotherapy plus ipilimumab.

This sequence joins TRBV28 and TRBJ2-7; D possibly matches TRBD1 or TRBD2 (6 bases each). V lost 3 bases to trimming and J lost 3 bases, with 12 bases between them. The CDR3 runs 14 residues. Per germline, CDR1 MDHEN and CDR2 SYDVKM. The DNA of the CDR3 is TGTGCCAGCAGTTTGGGGGGCGTCAACTACGAGCAGTACTTC. As protein: CASSLGGVNYEQYF.

This chain links TRBV6-5 with TRBJ2-2; D not resolved. Germline lookup yields CDR1 MNHEY and CDR2 SVGAGI. This CDR3 spans 14 amino acids. V gave up 8 bases and J gave up 1 base, with 11 bases separating them. CDR3 loop: CASGSAGNTGELFF. The DNA for the CDR3 is TGTGCCAGCGGGTCCGCCGGGAACACCGGGGAGCTGTTTTTT.

The V gene is TRBV6-1, the J gene TRBJ2-4, with 11 positions matching TRBD2. J gave up 5 bases and V 3 bases, and 15 bases lay outside the gene matches. The CDR3 extends over 19 amino acids. CDR1 and CDR2 (germline): MNHNS, SASEGT. The CDR3: CASSDRLAGGWGSENIQYF. CDR3 DNA sequence: TGTGCCAGCAGTGACAGGCTAGCGGGAGGATGGGGCAGCGAAAACATTCAGTACTTC.

The V and J genes are TRBV4-1 and TRBJ2-1; 9 positions match TRBD2. This CDR3 comprises 12 residues. Germline trimming cut 3 bases from V and 10 bases from J; bases unmatched to any gene: 1. Germline V gene data show CDR1 as MGHRA and CDR2 as YSYEKL. CDR3 loop: CASSHTSGEQFF. The CDR3 region has the DNA TGCGCCAGCAGCCACACTAGCGGGGAGCAGTTCTTC.

This rearrangement joins TRBV9 to TRBJ1-1, with 7 nucleotides matching TRBD1. Losses at the gene ends were 3 bases for V and 5 bases for J; bases not matched to a gene: 10. Germline CDR1 and CDR2: SGDLS and YYNGEE. The CDR3 spans 15 residues. The CDR3 is CASSARQGSLTEAFF. The DNA for the CDR3 is TGTGCCAGCAGCGCCCGACAGGGCTCCTTGACTGAAGCTTTCTTT.

The V call is TRBV7-9, the J call TRBJ2-1; TRBD1 aligns across 8 bases. V lost 4 bases to trimming and J lost 6 bases; unmatched junction nucleotides: 14. CDR1 and CDR2 from the germline V gene are SEHNR and FQNEAQ (reference sequence). The CDR3 totals 17 residues. CDR3 protein: CASSSTYRTGWGNEQFF. CDR3 in DNA: TGTGCCAGCAGCTCCACTTATAGGACAGGGTGGGGCAATGAGCAGTTCTTC.

In the case of this clone: This CDR3 is also generated by other DNA sequences in the sample. In nucleotides, the CDR3 is TGCAGCGTTGGCAGGGGGAACACCGGGGAGCTGTTTTTT. It specifies CSVGRGNTGELFF. The V and J genes are TRBV29-1 and TRBJ2-2, with D possibly TRBD1 on 6 matching bases. Trimming shortened V by 4 bases and J by 1 base, and 7 bases separated the two germline ends. CDR1 and CDR2 (germline): SQVTM, ANQGSEA. The CDR3 is 13 amino acids.

This chain uses TRBV6-5 with TRBJ1-1; D ambiguous. Trimming removed 5 bases from V and 1 base from J, with 8 bases in between. This CDR3 contains 13 residues. Germline V gives CDR1 MNHEY, CDR2 SVGAGI. The CDR3 bases are TGTGCCAGCAGTGACACGGGGAACACTGAAGCTTTCTTT. This gives the protein CASSDTGNTEAFF.

This rearrangement joins TRBV5-1 to TRBJ2-5; 10 bases are shared with TRBD2. The CDR3 runs to 16 residues. Germline-derived CDR1 and CDR2 are SGHRS and YFSETQ. J gave up 0 bases and V 5 bases, and 7 bases lay outside the gene matches. The CDR3 region is CASRVGTSEYQETQYF. The CDR3 bases are TGCGCCAGCAGGGTTGGGACTAGCGAGTACCAAGAGACCCAGTACTTC.

The chain uses TRBV10-3 and TRBJ1-5; D is perhaps TRBD1 (6 bases). The CDR3 covers 15 residues. V lost 0 bases to trimming and J lost 6 bases, with 12 bases between them. Germline V CDR1 and CDR2: ENHRY, SYGVKD. CDR3 protein: CAISESAGGGQPQHF. CDR3 nucleotide sequence: TGTGCCATCAGTGAGTCGGCAGGAGGGGGTCAGCCCCAGCATTTT.

As DNA, the CDR3 is TGTGCCAGTAGTACGATGAAGACAGGGGGCGGCGATCAGCCCCAGCATTTT. It translates to CASSTMKTGGGDQPQHF. This chain connects TRBV19 to TRBJ1-5; 10 positions agree with TRBD1. The length of the CDR3 is 17 residues. V shed 4 bases, J shed 5 bases, and the junction held 11 bases outside the gene matches. Per the germline V gene, CDR1 is LNHDA and CDR2 is SQIVND (reference sequence).

This chain uses TRBV9 with TRBJ2-3; TRBD2 is a possible D gene (5 bases). The CDR3 length is 14 residues. Trimming pared 1 base from V and 0 bases from J, leaving 6 bases between. Germline assignment: CDR1 SGDLS and CDR2 YYNGEE. CDR3 sequence (DNA): TGTGCCAGCAGCGTAAGGACTAGCACAGATACGCAGTATTTT. Translated, it gives CASSVRTSTDTQYF.

The V and J genes are TRBV5-4 and TRBJ2-3; weak D call: TRBD1 (5 bases). The germline V and J ends were trimmed by 0 bases and 8 bases, with 10 bases remaining between them. CDR3 length: 13 residues. The germline CDR1 and CDR2 sequences are SGHNT and YYREEE (reference sequence). CDR3 sequence reads: CASSLEGQGTQYF. The CDR3 nucleotides are TGTGCCAGCAGCTTGGAAGGTCAGGGTACGCAGTATTTT.

This sequence joins TRBV6-1 and TRBJ1-5, with a possible D match to TRBD1 (5 bases). CDR1 MNHNS and CDR2 SASEGT come from the germline V gene. CDR3 length equals 15 residues. Between the trimmed V and J ends, which lost 6 bases and 11 bases, there was a span of 23 bases. CDR3 region: CASSRWRASGGAQHF. The CDR3 DNA sequence: TGTGCCAGCAGCCGGTGGAGGGCCTCCGGGGGGGCCCAGCATTTT.

This rearrangement joins TRBV28 to TRBJ1-1; D is unresolved. The CDR3 totals 11 residues. V lost 3 bases, J lost 4 bases, and 3 bases lay in between. CDR1 is MDHEN, CDR2 SYDVKM, per germline. The CDR3 DNA is TGTGCCAGCAGTTTCACCACTGAAGCTTTCTTT. This sequence encodes CASSFTTEAFF.

The chain's CDR3 is CASSFVTGRGGDYGYTF. CDR3 nucleotides: TGTGCCAGCAGTTTTGTAACAGGGAGAGGGGGGGACTATGGCTACACCTTC. The V gene is TRBV28, the J gene TRBJ1-2; D is perhaps TRBD1 (6 bases). This CDR3 has 17 residues. Trimming removed 3 bases from V and 3 bases from J, with 20 bases in between. Germline V gene sequence: CDR1 MDHEN, CDR2 SYDVKM.

The gene calls are TRBV7-9 and TRBJ2-6, with D possibly being TRBD2 (7 bases). CDR1 SEHNR and CDR2 FQNEAQ come from the germline V gene (reference sequence). CDR3 length equals 17 residues. Trimming cost V 2 bases and J 3 bases, with 14 bases left between them. The CDR3 nucleotides read TGTGCCAGCAGCTTAACGGGGGGCGCGGTTGGGGCCAACGTCCTGACTTTC. Amino acids: CASSLTGGAVGANVLTF.

V usage is TRBV6-5 and J usage is TRBJ2-3; TRBD1 matches 7 bases. Germline CDR1 reads MNHEY; CDR2 reads SVGAGI. There are 14 residues in the CDR3. V was clipped by 2 bases and J by 3 bases; unmatched bases: 2. The CDR3 coding sequence is TGTGCCAGCAGTTACGAGGGGGCTACAGATACGCAGTATTTT. This sequence encodes CASSYEGATDTQYF.